One sample yielded the 32 T cell receptor beta chains listed below, sequenced in a study of CD8 T cells in Susac syndrome. With random hexamers, about 0.45 to 1 ug RNA was reverse transcribed. Using its own MiXCR run on the immunoSEQ multiplex PCR reads, TCRdb lists one record per CDR3 protein. The table includes more than 95,000 distinct CDR3 sequences, over 85% detected once. What was sequenced was CD8+ T cells from PBMCs. These receptors were taken from a human donor with Susac syndrome.

This clonotype has just one count. This sequence joins TRBV9 and TRBJ2-3; possible D gene TRBD1, 5 bases. The CDR3 is 16 amino acids. In germline, CDR1 is SGDLS, CDR2 YYNGEE. Trimming removed 0 bases at V and 1 base at J, with 12 bases between. Here the CDR3 DNA reads TGTGCCAGCAGCGTAGATGCAGGGTTTGGCACAGATACGCAGTATTTT. Translated: CASSVDAGFGTDTQYF.

The CDR3 region has the DNA TGTGCCAGCAGCGTAACAGGGGGTAGGGAGCAGTACTTC. This translates into CASSVTGGREQYF. V gene TRBV9 combines with J gene TRBJ2-7, with 8 bases matching TRBD1. The CDR3 spans 13 residues. The J segment lost 7 bases and the V segment lost 1 base, leaving 4 bases of the junction unmatched. CDR1 SGDLS and CDR2 YYNGEE come from the germline V gene.

This chain connects TRBV4-1 to TRBJ1-2; D is unresolved. The V gene lost 0 bases and the J gene lost 4 bases, with 12 bases spanning the gap. The CDR3 loop spans 15 amino acids. CDR1 is MGHRA and CDR2 is YSYEKL in the germline V gene. CDR3 in amino acids: CASSQEFGRSYGYTF. The CDR3 nucleotides read TGCGCCAGCAGCCAAGAGTTCGGGAGAAGCTATGGCTACACCTTC.

The V call is TRBV7-9, the J call TRBJ1-4; a weak D match, TRBD1 (5 bases). CDR1 and CDR2 from the germline V gene are SEHNR and FQNEAQ (reference sequence). Trimming cost V 6 bases and J 5 bases, with 13 bases left between them. This CDR3 is 14 amino acids long. CDR3 sequence: CASRWDSENEKLFF. The CDR3 DNA reads as TGTGCCAGCAGATGGGACTCAGAAAATGAAAAACTGTTTTTT.

This chain uses TRBV7-3 with TRBJ1-6; perhaps TRBD1 as D (5 bases). From germline, CDR1 is SGHTA and CDR2 FQGTGA. V was cut by 1 base and J by 9 bases, with 13 bases left in between. The CDR3 is made up of 15 amino acids. CDR3: CASSLSSAGASPLHF. CDR3 DNA sequence: TGTGCCAGCAGCTTAAGCAGCGCTGGGGCTTCACCCCTCCACTTT. Based on the CDR3 plus reference TRBV7-3 and TRBJ1-6, the full variable domain is GAGVSQTPSNKVTEKGKYVELRCDPISGHTALYWYRQSLGQGPEFLIYFQGTGAADDSGLPNDRFFAVRPEGSVSTLKIQRTERGDSAVYLCASSLSSAGASPLHFGNGTRLTVT.

The chain's CDR3 is CSVYTGHPQGALYEQYF. The CDR3 nucleotides are TGCAGCGTTTACACAGGACACCCCCAAGGGGCCCTCTACGAGCAGTACTTC. The V call is TRBV29-1, the J call TRBJ2-7; D may be TRBD1 (5 bases). The CDR3 totals 17 residues. V lost 5 bases, J lost 3 bases, and 26 bases lay in between. Looked up from germline, CDR1 is SQVTM and CDR2 is ANQGSEA.

V is TRBV3-1 and J is TRBJ1-1, with a possible D match to TRBD1 (5 bases). V shed 0 bases and J shed 1 base, with 9 bases lying between them. Germline V CDR1 and CDR2: LGHDT, YNNKEL (reference sequence). The CDR3 runs 15 residues. The DNA for the CDR3 is TGTGCCAGCAGCCAAGATAGCAGGGAGAACACTGAAGCTTTCTTT. It translates to CASSQDSRENTEAFF.

The chain is built from TRBV7-6 and TRBJ1-4, with D perhaps TRBD1 (5 bases). CDR1 is SGHVS and CDR2 is FNYEAQ in the germline V gene. The ends were cut back, 1 base at V and 8 bases at J, with 11 bases in the middle. CDR3 size: 14 residues. The chain's CDR3 is CASSLEQGYEKLFF. Here the CDR3 DNA reads TGTGCCAGCAGCTTAGAGCAGGGATACGAAAAACTGTTTTTT.

The rearrangement links TRBV6-1 to TRBJ1-2; D unclear. Germline loops: CDR1 MNHNS, CDR2 SASEGT. There are 17 residues in the CDR3. V shed 0 bases and J shed 3 bases, with 17 bases lying between them. CDR3 in amino acids: CASSEALRFTGDYGYTF. DNA for the CDR3: TGTGCCAGCAGTGAAGCGCTTCGTTTCACTGGGGACTATGGCTACACCTTC.

This clonotype has just one count. This rearrangement joins TRBV12-3 or TRBV12-4 to TRBJ2-1; perhaps D is TRBD1 or TRBD2 (6 bases each). V was clipped by 5 bases and J by 2 bases, with 13 bases between them. The CDR3 loop spans 15 amino acids. In nucleotides, the CDR3 is TGTGCCAGCAGTACACAGGGAGGCGCCTACAATGAGCAGTTCTTC. This encodes CASSTQGGAYNEQFF.

This rearrangement joins TRBV7-3 to TRBJ2-7, with D perhaps matching TRBD2 (6 bases). CDR3 length: 11 amino acids. Germline CDR1 SGHTA, CDR2 FQGTGA. V was clipped by 3 bases and J by 13 bases, with 13 bases between them. The CDR3 sequence is CASSLGTPYYF. CDR3 nucleotides: TGTGCCAGCAGCTTGGGGACTCCATATTACTTC. Full variable domain (outside the CDR3, taken from reference TRBV7-3 and TRBJ2-7): GAGVSQTPSNKVTEKGKYVELRCDPISGHTALYWYRQSLGQGPEFLIYFQGTGAADDSGLPNDRFFAVRPEGSVSTLKIQRTERGDSAVYLCASSLGTPYYFGPGTRLTVT.

V is TRBV11-2 and J is TRBJ2-1; D uncertain. This CDR3 is built from 13 residues. The germline V and J ends were trimmed by 8 bases and 1 base, with 9 bases remaining between them. Germline V gene data show CDR1 as SGHAT and CDR2 as FQNNGV. CDR3 DNA sequence: TGTGCCAGCGAGAGTAGTTCCTACAATGAGCAGTTCTTC. Protein: CASESSSYNEQFF.

The V call is TRBV7-8, the J call TRBJ2-3; 12 nucleotides align to TRBD2. J was trimmed by 4 bases and V by 1 base; bases with no gene match: 3. Germline V CDR1 and CDR2: SGHVS, FQNEAQ. CDR3 length equals 16 residues. In nucleotides, the CDR3 is TGTGCCAGCAGCTTAGGTGGACTAGCGGGATCAGATACGCAGTATTTT. Protein product: CASSLGGLAGSDTQYF.

The chain uses TRBV5-4 and TRBJ2-7; TRBD1 is a possible D gene (5 bases). Germline CDR1 reads SGHNT; CDR2 reads YYREEE (reference sequence). The CDR3 totals 14 residues. V shed 3 bases and J shed 0 bases, with 10 bases lying between them. CDR3 amino acids: CASSSHDSSYEQYF. In DNA, the CDR3 is TGTGCCAGCAGCTCTCATGACAGCTCCTACGAGCAGTACTTC.

The chain carries TRBV30 and TRBJ2-7, with D unclear. The CDR3 contains 14 residues. The germline V and J ends were trimmed by 2 bases and 5 bases, with 16 bases remaining between them. In germline, CDR1 is GTSNPN, CDR2 SVGIG (reference sequence). This CDR3 reads CAWSFRYIPHEQYF. As DNA, the CDR3 is TGTGCCTGGAGTTTTAGGTACATCCCCCACGAGCAGTACTTC.

The sample holds one count of this clonotype. The chain is built from TRBV20-1 and TRBJ2-5; tentative D call: TRBD2 (5 bases). This CDR3 has 13 residues. The V end lost 1 base, the J end lost 5 bases, and 11 bases lay between the germline ends. Germline CDR1 DFQATT, CDR2 SNEGSKA (reference sequence). CDR3 loop: CSARASIAETQYF. As DNA, the CDR3 is TGCAGTGCTAGAGCCAGTATAGCGGAGACCCAGTACTTC.

The chain joins TRBV27 to TRBJ2-1; a weak D match, TRBD2 (7 bases). Germline V gene data show CDR1 as MNHEY and CDR2 as SMNVEV (reference sequence). Deletions cut 5 bases from V and 6 bases from J, with 14 bases between. The CDR3 totals 14 residues. The CDR3 DNA follows: TGTGCCAGCAGTGTCTTAGGGGGGGTCAATGAGCAGTTCTTC. Encoded protein: CASSVLGGVNEQFF.

The rearrangement links TRBV7-2 to TRBJ1-1; no firm D call. The V and J ends lost 5 bases and 4 bases respectively, with 14 bases between them. The CDR3 spans 14 residues. Germline loops: CDR1 SGHTA, CDR2 FQGNSA. CDR3 in amino acids: CASSNIGVGTEAFF. Here the CDR3 DNA reads TGTGCCAGCAGCAATATCGGAGTTGGCACTGAAGCTTTCTTT.

The J gene is TRBJ2-7, the V gene TRBV9, with 8 bases identical to TRBD1. V trimming: 0 bases; J trimming: 6 bases; junction bases outside the gene matches: 5. Germline assignment: CDR1 SGDLS and CDR2 YYNGEE. The CDR3 consists of 14 residues. In DNA form, the CDR3 reads TGTGCCAGCAGCGTAGACGACAGGGGTGGCGAGCAGTACTTC. It specifies CASSVDDRGGEQYF. Complete variable domain (other parts from reference TRBV9 and TRBJ2-7): DSGVTQTPKHLITATGQRVTLRCSPRSGDLSVYWYQQSLDQGLQFLIQYYNGEERAKGNILERFSAQQFPDLHSELNLSSLELGDSALYFCASSVDDRGGEQYFGPGTRLTVT.

This chain joins TRBV5-6 and TRBJ2-1; possibly TRBD2 for D (6 bases). CDR1 SGHDT and CDR2 YYEEEE come from the germline V gene. The CDR3 totals 14 residues. V gave up 2 bases and J gave up 7 bases, with 13 bases separating them. DNA of the CDR3: TGTGCCAGCAGCTTTCTCGGGGGAAGGAATGAGCAGTTCTTC. Translated, it gives CASSFLGGRNEQFF.

The V gene is TRBV12-3 or TRBV12-4, the J gene TRBJ1-5; a weak D match, TRBD1 (5 bases). The length of the CDR3 is 15 residues. V lost 6 bases, J lost 9 bases, and 21 bases lay in between. The CDR3 sequence is CASSPPRDPGRPQHF. The CDR3 nucleotides read TGTGCCAGCAGCCCTCCCCGGGACCCTGGGAGGCCCCAGCATTTT.

This chain uses TRBV12-3 or TRBV12-4 with TRBJ2-1; either TRBD1 or TRBD2 may supply D (5 bases each). Trimming removed 3 bases at V and 4 bases at J, with 22 bases between. The CDR3 is 18 amino acids. CDR3 in amino acids: CASSFPGTQVTGYNEQFF. CDR3 nucleotides: TGTGCCAGCAGTTTCCCCGGGACGCAAGTTACGGGATACAATGAGCAGTTCTTC.

V gene TRBV4-3 combines with J gene TRBJ1-1; D is undetermined. The CDR3 sequence is 15 residues long. Trimming pared 1 base from V and 0 bases from J, leaving 9 bases between. Looked up from germline, CDR1 is LGHNA and CDR2 is YSLEER. DNA of the CDR3: TGCGCCAGCAGCCAAGCCGGCCATCTGAACACTGAAGCTTTCTTT. Protein product: CASSQAGHLNTEAFF.

This chain joins TRBV25-1 and TRBJ2-7; TRBD1 aligns across 11 bases. This CDR3 spans 14 amino acids. CDR1 and CDR2 from the germline V gene are MGHDK and SYGVNS. V lost 4 bases and J lost 5; bases outside the gene matches: 4. CDR3 DNA sequence: TGTGCCAGCAGTGCGGACAGGGGGCTGAACGAGCAGTACTTC. Its protein is CASSADRGLNEQYF.

V is TRBV19 and J is TRBJ2-6; no firm D call. The CDR3 has 17 amino acids. Germline CDR1 LNHDA, CDR2 SQIVND (reference sequence). V shed 3 bases and J shed 4 bases, with 16 bases lying between them. The CDR3 reads CASSMRLTIKGANVLTF. CDR3 nucleotide sequence: TGTGCCAGTAGTATGCGACTGACGATTAAGGGGGCCAACGTCCTGACTTTC. The variable domain in full, completed from reference TRBV19 and TRBJ2-6, reads DGGITQSPKYLFRKEGQNVTLSCEQNLNHDAMYWYRQDPGQGLRLIYYSQIVNDFQKGDIAEGYSVSREKKESFPLTVTSAQKNPTAFYLCASSMRLTIKGANVLTFGAGSRLTVL.

V usage is TRBV6-5 and J usage is TRBJ2-3; 7 positions match TRBD2. CDR1 and CDR2 from the germline V gene are MNHEY and SVGAGI. With 2 bases clipped from V and 2 bases from J, the junction kept 7 bases outside the gene matches. The CDR3 length is 16 residues. CDR3 sequence (DNA): TGTGCCAGCAGTTACCAGACTAGCAGGGACACAGATACGCAGTATTTT. Translating gives CASSYQTSRDTDTQYF.

With respect to this clonotype: A read error may account for a junction end that differs from germline. V usage is TRBV10-3 and J usage is TRBJ2-1; D is perhaps TRBD1 (5 bases). The CDR3 is 14 amino acids. The V gene's germline CDR1 is ENHRY and CDR2 SYGVKD. The CDR3 protein is CAISDLVQGSEQFF. The CDR3 nucleotides read TGTGCCATAAGTGACCTCGTGCAGGGTAGTGAGCAGTTCTTC.

This rearrangement joins TRBV7-9 to TRBJ2-5; D may be TRBD2 (6 bases). CDR3 size: 15 residues. CDR1 and CDR2 from the germline V gene are SEHNR and FQNEAQ (reference sequence). Trimming cost V 5 bases and J 5 bases, with 18 bases left between them. This CDR3 reads CASSAEGVLMETQYF. As DNA, the CDR3 is TGTGCCAGCAGCGCGGAGGGAGTCCTTATGGAGACCCAGTACTTC.

This clonotype was found once. The V and J genes are TRBV15 and TRBJ1-3; D unclear. V was cut by 3 bases and J by 0 bases, with 6 bases left in between. This CDR3 is 14 amino acids long. Germline loops: CDR1 LNHNV, CDR2 YYDKDF (reference sequence). The CDR3 sequence is CATSSGDSGNTIYF. The CDR3 nucleotides are TGTGCCACCAGCAGTGGGGACTCTGGAAACACCATATATTTT. The full variable domain, its missing parts supplied by reference TRBV15 and TRBJ1-3, is DAMVIQNPRYQVTQFGKPVTLSCSQTLNHNVMYWYQQKSSQAPKLLFHYYDKDFNNEADTPDNFQSRRPNTSFCFLDIRSPGLGDTAMYLCATSSGDSGNTIYFGEGSWLTVV.

The gene calls are TRBV14 and TRBJ1-1; D call uncertain. V lost 1 base and J 1 base, leaving 4 bases between the germline ends. Germline V gives CDR1 SGHDN, CDR2 FVKESK. The CDR3 is made up of 13 amino acids. The CDR3 DNA reads as TGTGCCAGCAGCCAAGCATGGAACACTGAAGCTTTCTTT. It specifies CASSQAWNTEAFF.

This chain links TRBV20-1 with TRBJ2-5, with 7 bases fitting TRBD2. Germline lookup yields CDR1 DFQATT and CDR2 SNEGSKA (reference sequence). The length of the CDR3 is 16 residues. The V and J ends lost 2 bases and 5 bases, in that order; junction bases with no gene match: 14. The CDR3 sequence: CSARPVGLVGWETQYF. The CDR3 nucleotides read TGCAGTGCTAGACCCGTCGGACTAGTCGGCTGGGAGACCCAGTACTTC.

This clonotype has a single count. The chain employs TRBV21-1 and TRBJ1-3. TRBV21-1 is given as a pseudogene. There are 13 residues in the CDR3. CDR3 sequence (DNA): TGTGCCAGCAGCAAAGGCGGGGGAAACACCATATATTTT. It specifies CASSKGGGNTIYF.